Listed here are 10 T cell receptor beta chains from one sample, sequenced in a study of shared clonotypes between healthy human individuals (dated by TCRdb to 2018 to 2020). Library construction relied on the immunoSEQ multiplex PCR assay. In its TCRdb copy, this immuneACCESS table keeps in-frame sequences only and misses some clones. Where compared with another copy, unresolved V genes explain less than half of these, and the others have no known cause. The sample yields approximately 500,000 clones; 95% to 97% were counted once. 0.055% to 0.075% of the sample is taken by the ten largest. The sequencing input was naive CD4+ T cells sorted from blood. Sample cell subset or site, as interpreted from the label and publication: CD45RA+ positively selected. Receptors were obtained from a woman aged 25 to 39 in good health.

The rearrangement links TRBV28 to TRBJ1-2, with D possibly being TRBD1 (5 bases). This CDR3 has 15 residues. Trimming pared 1 base from V and 6 bases from J, leaving 15 bases between. CDR1 and CDR2 (germline): MDHEN, SYDVKM. The CDR3 is CASSLFLGESDGYTF. CDR3 sequence (DNA): TGTGCCAGCAGTTTATTTTTGGGGGAGTCAGATGGCTACACCTTC.

The chain has TRBV5-1 and TRBJ2-7; D may be TRBD1 or TRBD2 (5 bases each). V was trimmed by 3 bases and J by 2 bases, leaving 9 bases between them. The CDR3 contains 13 residues. CDR1 is SGHRS and CDR2 is YFSETQ in the germline V gene. The CDR3 DNA is TGCGCCAGCAGCTGGGACGGTCCCTACGAGCAGTACTTC. Translation: CASSWDGPYEQYF.

J is TRBJ1-1 and V is TRBV2; D not resolved. The CDR3 spans 13 residues. V was trimmed by 7 bases and J by 0 bases, leaving 9 bases between them. From germline, CDR1 is SNHLY and CDR2 FYNNEI. The CDR3 protein is CASIERVNTEAFF. In nucleotides, the CDR3 is TGTGCCAGCATCGAACGGGTGAACACTGAAGCTTTCTTT.

The rearrangement joins TRBV18 to TRBJ1-1; D call uncertain. The ends were cut back, 2 bases at V and 1 base at J, with 8 bases in the middle. This CDR3 comprises 14 residues. The germline CDR1 and CDR2 sequences are KGHSH and LQKENI. The CDR3, as DNA: TGTGCCAGCTCACCATCAGGATCGAACACTGAAGCTTTCTTT. It encodes CASSPSGSNTEAFF.

The chain links TRBV10-3 to TRBJ1-2; D might be TRBD1 (5 bases). The length of the CDR3 is 13 residues. Germline CDR1 ENHRY, CDR2 SYGVKD. The V end lost 0 bases, the J end lost 10 bases, and 12 bases lay between the germline ends. CDR3 DNA: TGTGCCATCAGTGAGTCGGCAGGACAAATCTACACCTTC. This gives the protein CAISESAGQIYTF.

CDR3 in DNA: TGCGCCAGCAGCTTCGCACCCGGGAGGAAGGTCGCAGATACGCAGTATTTT. This gives the protein CASSFAPGRKVADTQYF. The rearrangement joins TRBV5-1 to TRBJ2-3, with 7 bases aligning to TRBD2. V gave up 2 bases and J gave up 4 bases; unmatched junction bases: 13. CDR1 and CDR2 (germline): SGHRS, YFSETQ. The CDR3 spans 17 residues.

This clone was observed a few times. The chain is built from TRBV11-2 and TRBJ2-7; D unclear. Trimming shortened V by 4 bases and J by 7 bases, and 11 bases separated the two germline ends. Germline assignment: CDR1 SGHAT and CDR2 FQNNGV. There are 12 residues in the CDR3. CDR3 loop: CASSSGPREQYF. The CDR3 region has the DNA TGTGCCAGCAGCTCCGGACCCCGTGAGCAGTACTTC.

This chain connects TRBV5-1 to TRBJ1-1; D call uncertain. V was clipped by 0 bases and J by 10 bases, with 13 bases between them. The germline V gene encodes CDR1 SGHRS and CDR2 YFSETQ. This CDR3 contains 13 residues. CDR3 region: CASSLAGEGTAFF. For the CDR3, the DNA is TGCGCCAGCAGCTTGGCCGGGGAGGGTACAGCTTTCTTT.

This clone is a singleton in its sample. The V gene is TRBV5-1, the J gene TRBJ1-1; maybe TRBD1 (5 bases). Germline-derived CDR1 and CDR2 are SGHRS and YFSETQ. The CDR3 consists of 14 residues. Trimming pared 1 base from V and 1 base from J, leaving 8 bases between. CDR3: CASSLWGPNTEAFF. The DNA of the CDR3 is TGCGCCAGCAGCTTGTGGGGACCGAACACTGAAGCTTTCTTT. The full variable domain, completed using reference TRBV5-1 and TRBJ1-1, is KAGVTQTPRYLIKTRGQQVTLSCSPISGHRSVSWYQQTPGQGLQFLFEYFSETQRNKGNFPGRFSGRQFSNSRSEMNVSTLELGDSALYLCASSLWGPNTEAFFGQGTRLTVV.

This chain uses TRBV21-1 with TRBJ2-7; TRBD1 reflects the table's D call only, with no check against the DNA. TRBV21-1 is shown as a pseudogene. This CDR3 spans 16 amino acids. CDR3 in DNA: TGTGCCAGCAGCACCTTCGACAGGGGGAGGCACTACGAGCAGTACTTC. Amino acid sequence: CASSTFDRGRHYEQYF.